This T cell receptor (beta chain) was identified during a study of cytomegalovirus exposure and HLA in healthy donors. Across the study: Of the donors genotyped, a few hundred in all, about 80% fell in the Caucasian-associated ancestry cluster.

The trim removed 2 bases at V and 9 bases at J, leaving 5 bases unmatched. CDR3 length: 15 residues. Germline V lookup: CDR1 LGHNA, CDR2 YSLEER. The PCR contained 60 Vbeta and 13 Jbeta primers. Some clones are missing from TCRdb's copy, which holds only in-frame ones; the method was immunoSEQ multiplex PCR. The profile shows around 150,000 clones, approximately 80% of them singletons. Specimen: PBMCs. This receptor was obtained from a woman between 40 and 50 years old in good health and CMV-seronegative. The chain combines TRBV4-3 with TRBJ2-1; the match to TRBD1 covers 12 bases. Here the CDR3 reads CASSQSGTGGVEQFF. The DNA of the CDR3 is TGCGCCAGCAGCCAATCCGGGACAGGGGGCGTTGAGCAGTTCTTC.